This T cell receptor (beta chain) stems from a study of cytomegalovirus exposure and HLA in healthy donors. On the study more broadly: As an earlier analysis found, about 179 million T cells yielded 90 million to 140 million unique TCR beta sequences. Membership in the Caucasian-associated ancestry cluster was found for 81% of about 430 genotyped donors.

PCR primers comprised 60 Vbeta and 13 Jbeta primers. Data came from immunoSEQ multiplex PCR; TCRdb stores just in-frame clones and leaves some out. The sample holds approximately 190,000 clones, approximately 83% seen once. What was sequenced was PBMCs. The receptor comes from a boy aged 2-9 years in good health and CMV-seronegative.

The CDR3 here is CSVDPPDRGSTEAFF. The CDR3, as DNA: TGCAGCGTTGATCCCCCGGACAGAGGCTCCACTGAAGCTTTCTTT. V usage is TRBV29-1 and J usage is TRBJ1-1, with TRBD1 as a possible D gene (6 bases). CDR3 length: 15 amino acids. The V end lost 3 bases, the J end lost 4 bases, and 18 bases lay between the germline ends. Germline V gene sequence: CDR1 SQVTM, CDR2 ANQGSEA.